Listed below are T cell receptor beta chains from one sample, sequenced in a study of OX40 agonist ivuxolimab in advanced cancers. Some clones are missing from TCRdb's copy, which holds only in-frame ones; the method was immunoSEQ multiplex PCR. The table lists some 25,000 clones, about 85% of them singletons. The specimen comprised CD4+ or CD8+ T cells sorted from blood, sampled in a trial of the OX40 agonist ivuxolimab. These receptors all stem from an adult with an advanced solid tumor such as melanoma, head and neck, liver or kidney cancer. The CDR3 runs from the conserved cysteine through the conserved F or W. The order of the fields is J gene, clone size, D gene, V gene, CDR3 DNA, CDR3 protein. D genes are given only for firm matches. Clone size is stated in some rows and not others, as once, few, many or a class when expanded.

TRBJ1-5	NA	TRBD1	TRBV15	TGTGCCACCAGCTGGGGACAGCGAAATCAGCCCCAGCATTTT	CATSWGQRNQPQHF
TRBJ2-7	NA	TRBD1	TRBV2	TGTGCCAGCAGTGGTACAGGGGTTCGGTACGAGCAGTACTTC	CASSGTGVRYEQYF
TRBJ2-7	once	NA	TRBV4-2	TGTGCCAGCAGCCAAGATGGTAGCGGCGAAGCCTACGAGCAGTACTTC	CASSQDGSGEAYEQYF
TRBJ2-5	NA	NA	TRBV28	TGTGCCAGCATCCCGACAGGACTCCAAGAGACCCAGTACTTC	CASIPTGLQETQYF
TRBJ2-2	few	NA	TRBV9	TGTGCCAGCAGATTATTTAGAAACACCGGGGAGCTGTTTTTT	CASRLFRNTGELFF
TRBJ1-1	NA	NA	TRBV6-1	TGTGCCAGCAGTGTGGCAGGAGTGAACACTGAAGCTTTCTTT	CASSVAGVNTEAFF
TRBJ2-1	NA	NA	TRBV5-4	TGTGCCAGCAGCTTCGGGCCAACCAATGAGCAGTTCTTC	CASSFGPTNEQFF
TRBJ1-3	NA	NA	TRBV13	TGTGCCAGCAGCTTAGGTTACAGGGAGGATGCCGGAAACACCATATATTTT	CASSLGYREDAGNTIYF
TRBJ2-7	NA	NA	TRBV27	TGTGCCAGCAGTTCCGGGGCCTACGAGCAGTACTTC	CASSSGAYEQYF
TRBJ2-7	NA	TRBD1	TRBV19	TGTGCCAGTAGTCTAGGGACAGCCTACGAGCAGTACTTC	CASSLGTAYEQYF
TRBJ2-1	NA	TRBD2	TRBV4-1	TGCGCCAGCAGCCAAGATTTCGGGGGGGCCTGGAATGAGCAGTTCTTC	CASSQDFGGAWNEQFF
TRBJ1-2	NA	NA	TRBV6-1	TGTGCCAGCAGTGAAAAAGGTGCCGACTATGGCTACACCTTC	CASSEKGADYGYTF
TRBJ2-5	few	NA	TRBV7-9	TGTGCCAGCAGCTTAGCGCTGGGCCAGGAAGAGACCCAGTACTTC	CASSLALGQEETQYF
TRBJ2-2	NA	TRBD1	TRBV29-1	TGCAGCGTTGAAGCGGTCGTACAGGGGGCTACGAACACCGGGGAGCTGTTTTTT	CSVEAVVQGATNTGELFF
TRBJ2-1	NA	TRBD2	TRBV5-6	TGTGCCAGCAGCTTAGCTCTAGCGGGGGGGTACAATGAGCAGTTCTTC	CASSLALAGGYNEQFF
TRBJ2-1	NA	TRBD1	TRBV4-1	TGCGCCAGCAGCCACCCAGGGGGCTCTTACAATGAGCAGTTCTTC	CASSHPGGSYNEQFF
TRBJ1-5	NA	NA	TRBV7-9	TGTGCCAGCAGACTAGAGGATGGACAGCCCCAGCATTTT	CASRLEDGQPQHF
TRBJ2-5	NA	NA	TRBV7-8	TGTGCCAGCAGCTTAGCCCCCCGGGGCAACCAAGAGACCCAGTACTTC	CASSLAPRGNQETQYF
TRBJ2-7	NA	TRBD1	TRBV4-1	TGCGCCAGCAGCCAAGCCCGGGACAGGGTGGGCGAGCAGTACTTC	CASSQARDRVGEQYF
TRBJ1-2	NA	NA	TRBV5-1	TGCGCCAGCAGCTCGCTAGGAGAGATTTATGGCTACACCTTC	CASSSLGEIYGYTF
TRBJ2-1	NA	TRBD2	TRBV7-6	TGTGCCAGCAGCTTACCTAGCGGGGGATTGGCGGACAATGAGCAGTTCTTC	CASSLPSGGLADNEQFF
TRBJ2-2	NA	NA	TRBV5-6	TGTGCCAGCAGTTTTGTCACCGGGGAGCTGTTTTTT	CASSFVTGELFF